The 5 T cell receptor beta chains below come from one sample, sequenced in a study of blood T cell repertoires in COVID-19. The method was immunoSEQ multiplex PCR; TCRdb's version includes in-frame clones alone and lacks a portion of them. The data show approximately 120,000 clones, roughly three quarters seen once. Sequenced sample: peripheral blood. The receptors originated from a man aged 80 or over with acute or convalescent COVID-19.

This chain connects TRBV10-3 to TRBJ2-7; 13 bases are a match to TRBD2. CDR3 length: 15 amino acids. CDR1 is ENHRY and CDR2 is SYGVKD in the germline V gene. V lost 0 bases to trimming and J lost 5 bases; unmatched junction nucleotides: 1. This CDR3 is CAISESGLAGDEQYF. CDR3 DNA sequence: TGTGCCATCAGTGAGTCCGGACTAGCGGGGGACGAGCAGTACTTC.

The V gene is TRBV5-5, the J gene TRBJ2-5; 9 nucleotides align to TRBD1. V dropped 0 bases and J dropped 3; count of bases not matched to a gene: 3. In germline, CDR1 is SGHKS, CDR2 YYEKEE (reference sequence). The length of the CDR3 is 15 residues. CDR3 in DNA: TGTGCCAGCAGCTTGGATGGGACAGGGAAAGAGACCCAGTACTTC. Translation: CASSLDGTGKETQYF.

The chain is built from TRBV9 and TRBJ1-1; TRBD1 might be the D (6 bases). The CDR3 is 14 amino acids. Germline CDR1 is SGDLS and CDR2 is YYNGEE. Between the trimmed V and J ends, which lost 1 base and 2 bases, there was a span of 9 bases. The CDR3 spells CASSVQGSNTEAFF. In DNA form, the CDR3 reads TGTGCCAGCAGCGTACAGGGGAGCAACACTGAAGCTTTCTTT.

This chain joins TRBV28 and TRBJ2-1, with TRBD1 as a possible D gene (6 bases). This CDR3 has 16 residues. Germline CDR1 and CDR2: MDHEN and SYDVKM. Trimming stripped 1 base from V and 1 base from J, with 11 bases between. Written as DNA, the CDR3 is TGTGCCAGCAGTTTATTTTCTGGACAGTCCTACAATGAGCAGTTCTTC. Residues: CASSLFSGQSYNEQFF.

The chain is built from TRBV2 and TRBJ1-2; 10 nucleotides match TRBD1. This CDR3 spans 14 amino acids. Germline lookup yields CDR1 SNHLY and CDR2 FYNNEI. V shed 4 bases and J 7 bases; nucleotides not matched to a gene: 6. The CDR3 here is CASSGQGARGGYTF. The CDR3 nucleotides read TGTGCCAGCAGTGGACAGGGGGCTCGGGGTGGCTACACCTTC.